The sample holds one count of the clone carrying this T cell receptor (beta chain). Its antigen is unidentified. J gave up 6 bases and V 6 bases, and 10 bases lay outside the gene matches. Germline CDR1 reads MNHNS; CDR2 reads SASEGT. The CDR3 is made up of 15 amino acids. The data stem from a study of vaccination and CD4 T cells after COVID-19. An Oncomine TCR Beta short-read assay was used to sequence the DNA from cultured CD4+ T cells. MiXCR, run by TCRdb on the PCR reads, gives a single entry per CDR3 protein. Of approximately 12,000 distinct CDR3 sequences listed, about 61% are singletons. Treatment indicated: 10-day PBMC culture with coronavirus spike peptide pools or control peptides (ViraFEST assay).

The rearrangement links TRBV6-1 to TRBJ2-3, with 9 bases fitting TRBD2. This clonotype originated in a human donor who had recovered from COVID-19. Sequencing was done on a sample of CD4+ T cells from blood, cultured in vitro. The CDR3 reads CASRREREARDTQYF. CDR3 DNA sequence: TGTGCCAGCAGGCGGGAGCGGGAGGCCAGGGATACGCAGTATTTT.